This is a list of T cell receptor beta chains from one sample in a study of T cells after somatic rescue of genetic block. Only in-frame clones appear in the TCRdb table, and some are missing; sequencing was by immunoSEQ multiplex PCR. The data show 70,000 to 95,000 clones, approximately 90% seen once. The sequenced sample consisted of peripheral blood mononuclear cells (PBMCs). The receptors come from a young woman. CDR3s include the opening cysteine and the closing phenylalanine or tryptophan. The order of the fields is J gene, D gene, clone size, V gene, CDR3 DNA, CDR3 protein. D genes are given only for firm matches. Rows may omit the clone size; those that give it use once, few, many or a size class.

J: TRBJ1-1
D: NA
size: NA
V: TRBV7-3
DNA: TGTGCCAGCAGCCAGCAGTCACACACTGAAGCTTTCTTT
CDR3: CASSQQSHTEAFF

J: TRBJ2-7
D: TRBD2
size: once
V: TRBV11-3
DNA: TGTGCCAGCAGCTTAAGACTAGCGGGAGGGGACGAGCAGTACTTC
CDR3: CASSLRLAGGDEQYF

J: TRBJ1-2
D: NA
size: NA
V: TRBV4-1
DNA: TGCGCCAGCAGCCAAGAGGCAGGACGAATTTCCTATGGCTACACCTTC
CDR3: CASSQEAGRISYGYTF

J: TRBJ2-1
D: TRBD2
size: NA
V: TRBV7-6
DNA: TGTGCCAGCAGACGGACTAGCATGAGTGAGCAGTTCTTC
CDR3: CASRRTSMSEQFF

J: TRBJ2-1
D: NA
size: NA
V: TRBV7-8
DNA: TGTGCCAGCCACGGACAATACAATGAGCAGTTCTTC
CDR3: CASHGQYNEQFF

J: TRBJ2-7
D: TRBD2
size: NA
V: TRBV10-2
DNA: TGCGCCAGCGGAACTAGCGGGGCCTACGAGCAGTACTTC
CDR3: CASGTSGAYEQYF

J: TRBJ2-7
D: NA
size: NA
V: TRBV29-1
DNA: TGCAGCGTGCGGACGGCCCCGGGTCTCGAGCAGTACTTC
CDR3: CSVRTAPGLEQYF

J: TRBJ2-5
D: NA
size: NA
V: TRBV5-6
DNA: TGTGCCAGCAGCTTCTCCAGGGGAGAGGAGACCCAGTACTTC
CDR3: CASSFSRGEETQYF

J: TRBJ1-1
D: NA
size: NA
V: TRBV5-6
DNA: TGTGCCAGCAGCTTGGTCAGGGCGTGGAACACTGAAGCTTTCTTT
CDR3: CASSLVRAWNTEAFF

J: TRBJ2-1
D: NA
size: NA
V: TRBV6-1
DNA: TGTGCCAGCAGTGAAATGGGAGGGGACAGCCTCTACAATGAGCAGTTCTTC
CDR3: CASSEMGGDSLYNEQFF

J: TRBJ1-1
D: TRBD1
size: few
V: TRBV6-6
DNA: TGTGCCAGCAGTTCCCTAACAGGGGGCACTGAAGCTTTCTTT
CDR3: CASSSLTGGTEAFF

J: TRBJ1-4
D: TRBD1
size: few
V: TRBV4-3
DNA: TGCGCCAGCAGCCAACAGGGGGCTAATGAAAAACTGTTTTTT
CDR3: CASSQQGANEKLFF

J: TRBJ2-5
D: NA
size: NA
V: TRBV19
DNA: TGTGCCAGTAGTCCACGGGAGAGGGCAGAGACCCAGTACTTC
CDR3: CASSPRERAETQYF

J: TRBJ2-1
D: NA
size: NA
V: TRBV2
DNA: TGTGCCAGCACCCCTGGGCACGACCGAGCGGGTGAGCAGTTCTTC
CDR3: CASTPGHDRAGEQFF

J: TRBJ1-1
D: NA
size: NA
V: TRBV7-8
DNA: TGTGCCAGCAGCTTAGTCAAGGGGAACACTGAAGCTTTCTTT
CDR3: CASSLVKGNTEAFF

J: TRBJ1-2
D: NA
size: NA
V: TRBV18
DNA: TGTGCCAGCTCACCACCGACAGTGCTCGGGGGCTACACCTTC
CDR3: CASSPPTVLGGYTF

J: TRBJ1-4
D: TRBD1
size: NA
V: TRBV4-3
DNA: TGCGCCAGCAGCCAAACCCCGGGACAGGGGGGCGAAAAACTGTTTTTT
CDR3: CASSQTPGQGGEKLFF

J: TRBJ2-3
D: NA
size: NA
V: TRBV30
DNA: TGTGCCTGGAGCAGGACACCTAGCGCGACAAAACCAGATACGCAGTATTTT
CDR3: CAWSRTPSATKPDTQYF

J: TRBJ1-2
D: NA
size: once
V: TRBV10-3
DNA: TGTGCCATCAGTGACGAGGCAAACTATGGCTACACCTTC
CDR3: CAISDEANYGYTF

J: TRBJ2-1
D: NA
size: NA
V: TRBV29-1
DNA: TGCAGCGTAGCCGGGACTCCAGGGGGGGATGAGCAGTTCTTC
CDR3: CSVAGTPGGDEQFF

J: TRBJ2-7
D: NA
size: NA
V: TRBV5-5
DNA: TGTGCCAGCAGCTTGGCCGTCAGGGGACCTTGGGAGCAGTACTTC
CDR3: CASSLAVRGPWEQYF

J: TRBJ1-5
D: NA
size: NA
V: TRBV27
DNA: TGTGCCAGCAGTTCCCTCAATCAGCCCCAGCATTTT
CDR3: CASSSLNQPQHF

J: TRBJ1-5
D: NA
size: NA
V: TRBV2
DNA: TGTGCCAGCGCTGACAGCGAGAGGCCCCAGCATTTT
CDR3: CASADSERPQHF

J: TRBJ1-2
D: NA
size: NA
V: TRBV28
DNA: TGTGCCAGCAGCCCATCCCGGGATGGCTACACCTTC
CDR3: CASSPSRDGYTF

J: TRBJ2-2
D: TRBD1
size: NA
V: TRBV18
DNA: TGTGCCAGCTCACCCGGACAGGGCAACGGGGAGCTGTTTTTT
CDR3: CASSPGQGNGELFF

J: TRBJ2-1
D: NA
size: few
V: TRBV7-9
DNA: TGTGCCAGCAGCTTAGGGTCAGGGTGGAGCTCCTACAATGAGCAGTTCTTC
CDR3: CASSLGSGWSSYNEQFF

J: TRBJ1-5
D: NA
size: NA
V: TRBV27
DNA: TGTGCCAGCAGTTTGGGGGGCACCGATCAGCCCCAGCATTTT
CDR3: CASSLGGTDQPQHF

J: TRBJ2-1
D: TRBD2
size: NA
V: TRBV7-9
DNA: TGTGCCAGCAGCGGGGTTCGCGGGAGCTCCTACAATGAGCAGTTCTTC
CDR3: CASSGVRGSSYNEQFF

J: TRBJ1-2
D: NA
size: once
V: TRBV4-2
DNA: TGTGCCAGCAGCCCGGGACCTACGGCGATGAACTATGGCTACACCTTC
CDR3: CASSPGPTAMNYGYTF

J: TRBJ1-1
D: NA
size: once
V: TRBV30
DNA: TGTGCCTGGAGTGTTTGGGGGGGATCGAACACTGAAGCTTTCTTT
CDR3: CAWSVWGGSNTEAFF

J: TRBJ1-1
D: NA
size: NA
V: TRBV4-1
DNA: TGCGCCAGCAGCCAGGGATTACAGGGATTGGACACTGAAGCTTTCTTT
CDR3: CASSQGLQGLDTEAFF